A single sample gave rise to the 9 T cell receptor beta chains below, sequenced in a study of memory CD4+ T cells and cytomegalovirus serostatus. Single viable CD3+CD4+CD8-CD45RO+ cells were sorted as the memory CD4+ T cells. Some clones are missing from TCRdb's copy, which holds only in-frame ones; the method was immunoSEQ multiplex PCR. This table has some 35,000 clones, around 80% appearing once. The sequenced sample consisted of memory CD4+ T cells from blood. The receptors come from an adult in good health and CMV-seropositive.

The V gene is TRBV4-3, the J gene TRBJ1-4, with 8 bases identical to TRBD1. V lost 5 bases to trimming and J lost 7 bases; unmatched junction nucleotides: 9. The CDR3 runs 15 residues. Germline V gives CDR1 LGHNA, CDR2 YSLEER. Here the CDR3 reads CASSVGQGTAEKLFF. Written as DNA, the CDR3 is TGCGCCAGCAGCGTAGGACAGGGAACGGCTGAAAAACTGTTTTTT.

The chain couples TRBV27 to TRBJ1-2, with 9 bases lining up with TRBD1. Trimming at V came to 6 bases and at J to 6 bases, leaving 5 bases not matched to a gene. The CDR3 sequence is 13 residues long. The germline V gene has CDR1 MNHEY and CDR2 SMNVEV (reference sequence). In DNA, the CDR3 is TGTGCCAGCAGAAGGCGGACAGGGGATGGCTACACCTTC. This gives the protein CASRRRTGDGYTF.

This chain connects TRBV4-2 to TRBJ2-1, with TRBD2 identical over 11 bases. In germline, CDR1 is LGHNA, CDR2 YNFKEQ. V was pared by 0 bases and J by 4 bases, with 8 bases of the junction left unmatched. The CDR3 is 18 residues long. Here the CDR3 reads CASSQDPPSGGWYNEQFF. The CDR3, as DNA: TGTGCCAGCAGCCAAGATCCGCCTAGCGGGGGGTGGTACAATGAGCAGTTCTTC.

This chain uses TRBV7-2 with TRBJ2-5, with 7 bases that match TRBD2. The CDR3 loop spans 16 amino acids. CDR1 and CDR2 (germline): SGHTA, FQGNSA. Losses at the gene ends were 5 bases for V and 4 bases for J; bases not matched to a gene: 13. CDR3 bases: TGTGCCAGCAGCCGCTCCGGGACTACTAGTGGAGAGACCCAGTACTTC. It translates to CASSRSGTTSGETQYF. The full variable domain, rest sourced from reference TRBV7-2 and TRBJ2-5, is GAGVSQSPSNKVTEKGKDVELRCDPISGHTALYWYRQSLGQGLEFLIYFQGNSAPDKSGLPSDRFSAERTGGSVSTLTIQRTQQEDSAVYLCASSRSGTTSGETQYFGPGTRLLVL.

The genes are TRBV2 and TRBJ2-7, with 9 bases fitting TRBD1. The CDR3 extends over 14 amino acids. The V gene end was trimmed by 6 bases and the J gene end by 6 bases; junction bases not matched to a gene: 9. Per the germline V gene, CDR1 is SNHLY and CDR2 is FYNNEI. The CDR3 DNA is TGTGCCAGCAGAGCCGGGACAGGGACCCTCGAGCAGTACTTC. Protein product: CASRAGTGTLEQYF.

The chain carries TRBV6-5 and TRBJ1-2; maybe TRBD1 (5 bases). With 8 bases removed from V and 4 bases from J, the gap between germline ends came to 17 bases. CDR3 length: 14 residues. Germline lookup yields CDR1 MNHEY and CDR2 SVGAGI. The CDR3 sequence is CASGRGGVSYGYTF. Written as DNA, the CDR3 is TGTGCCAGCGGTCGGGGGGGAGTTAGCTATGGCTACACCTTC.

The V call is TRBV28, the J call TRBJ1-5; D gene ambiguous. V lost 2 bases and J lost 4, with 3 bases in between. Germline loops: CDR1 MDHEN, CDR2 SYDVKM. CDR3 length equals 12 residues. Here the CDR3 reads CASSLGNQPQHF. The CDR3 DNA reads TGTGCCAGCAGTTTAGGGAATCAGCCCCAGCATTTT.

CDR3: CASSLTGGVSEKLFF. CDR3 DNA: TGCGCCAGCAGCTTGACAGGGGGTGTATCGGAAAAACTGTTTTTT. V usage is TRBV5-1 and J usage is TRBJ1-4, with 8 positions matching TRBD1. This CDR3 comprises 15 residues. V lost 1 base, J lost 8 bases, and 7 bases stayed unmatched. Looked up from germline, CDR1 is SGHRS and CDR2 is YFSETQ.

This clone was seen only a few times. This chain links TRBV5-1 with TRBJ2-7; possibly TRBD1 for D (6 bases). Trimming cost V 5 bases and J 2 bases, with 8 bases left between them. From germline, CDR1 is SGHRS and CDR2 YFSETQ. The CDR3 is 12 amino acids. CDR3 coding DNA: TGCGCCAGCAGAGGGACAACCTACGAGCAGTACTTC. Its protein is CASRGTTYEQYF.